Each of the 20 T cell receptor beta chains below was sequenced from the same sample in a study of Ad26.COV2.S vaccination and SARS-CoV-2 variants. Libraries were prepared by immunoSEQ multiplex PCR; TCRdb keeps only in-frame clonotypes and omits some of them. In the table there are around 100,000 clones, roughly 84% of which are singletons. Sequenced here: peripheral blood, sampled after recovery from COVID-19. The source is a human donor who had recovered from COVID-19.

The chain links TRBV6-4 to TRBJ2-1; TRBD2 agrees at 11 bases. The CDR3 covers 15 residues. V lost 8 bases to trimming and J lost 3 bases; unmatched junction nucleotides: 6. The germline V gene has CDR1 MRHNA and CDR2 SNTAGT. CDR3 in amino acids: CASAPLAGGYNEQFF. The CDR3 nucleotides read TGTGCCAGCGCCCCTCTAGCGGGAGGCTACAATGAGCAGTTCTTC.

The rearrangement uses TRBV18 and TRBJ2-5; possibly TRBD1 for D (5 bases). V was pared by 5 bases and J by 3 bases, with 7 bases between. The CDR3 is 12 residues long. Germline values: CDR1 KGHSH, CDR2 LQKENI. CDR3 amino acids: CASSSGKETQYF. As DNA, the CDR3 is TGTGCCAGCTCATCAGGGAAAGAGACCCAGTACTTC.

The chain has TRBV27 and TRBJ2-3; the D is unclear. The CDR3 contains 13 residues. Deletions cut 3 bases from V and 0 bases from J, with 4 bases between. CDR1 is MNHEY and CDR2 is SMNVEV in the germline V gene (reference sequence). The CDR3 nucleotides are TGTGCCAGCAGTTTTCGGAGCACAGATACGCAGTATTTT. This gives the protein CASSFRSTDTQYF.

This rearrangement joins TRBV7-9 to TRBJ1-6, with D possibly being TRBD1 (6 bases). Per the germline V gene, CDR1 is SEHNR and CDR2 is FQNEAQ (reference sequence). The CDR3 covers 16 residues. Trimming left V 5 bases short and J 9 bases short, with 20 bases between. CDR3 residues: CASSPGGGISGSPLHF. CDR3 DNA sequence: TGTGCCAGCAGCCCCGGGGGGGGCATCAGCGGTTCACCCCTCCACTTT.

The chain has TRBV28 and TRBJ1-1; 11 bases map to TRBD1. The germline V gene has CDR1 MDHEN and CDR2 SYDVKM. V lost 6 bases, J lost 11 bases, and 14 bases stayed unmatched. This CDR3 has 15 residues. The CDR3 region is CASSSQDRGRRTAFF. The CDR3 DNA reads TGTGCCAGCAGCTCTCAGGACAGGGGGCGCAGGACGGCTTTCTTT. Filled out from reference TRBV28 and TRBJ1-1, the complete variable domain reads DVKVTQSSRYLVKRTGEKVFLECVQDMDHENMFWYRQDPGLGLRLIYFSYDVKMKEKGDIPEGYSVSREKKERFSLILESASTNQTSMYLCASSSQDRGRRTAFFGQGTRLTVV.

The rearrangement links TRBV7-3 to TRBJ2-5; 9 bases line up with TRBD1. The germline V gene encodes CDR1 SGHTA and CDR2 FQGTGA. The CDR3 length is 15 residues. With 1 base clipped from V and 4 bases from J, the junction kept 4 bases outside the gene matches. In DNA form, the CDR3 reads TGTGCCAGCAGCTTAAACAGGGGGCGCCGAGAGACCCAGTACTTC. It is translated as CASSLNRGRRETQYF.

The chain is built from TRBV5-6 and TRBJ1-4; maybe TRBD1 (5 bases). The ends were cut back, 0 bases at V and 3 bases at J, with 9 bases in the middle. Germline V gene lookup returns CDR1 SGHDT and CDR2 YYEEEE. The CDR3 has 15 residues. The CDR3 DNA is TGTGCCAGCAGCTTGGGCGTGGGGGCTAATGAAAAACTGTTTTTT. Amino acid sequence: CASSLGVGANEKLFF.

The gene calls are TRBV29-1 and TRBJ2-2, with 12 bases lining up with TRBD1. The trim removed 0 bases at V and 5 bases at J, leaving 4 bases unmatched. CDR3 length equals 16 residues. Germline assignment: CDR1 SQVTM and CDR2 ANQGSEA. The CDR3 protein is CSVEDRDRGRTGELFF. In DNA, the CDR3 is TGCAGCGTTGAAGACCGGGACAGGGGGCGAACCGGGGAGCTGTTTTTT.

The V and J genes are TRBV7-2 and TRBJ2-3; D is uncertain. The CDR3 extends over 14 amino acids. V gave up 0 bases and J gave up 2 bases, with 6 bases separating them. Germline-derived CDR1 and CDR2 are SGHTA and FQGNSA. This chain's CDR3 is CASSLALATDTQYF. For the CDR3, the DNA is TGTGCCAGCAGCTTAGCCCTGGCCACAGATACGCAGTATTTT.

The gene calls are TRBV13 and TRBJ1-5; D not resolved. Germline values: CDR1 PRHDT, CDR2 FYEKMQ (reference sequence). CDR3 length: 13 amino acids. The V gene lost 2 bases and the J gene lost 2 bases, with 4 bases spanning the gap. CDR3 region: CASSLRGNQPQHF. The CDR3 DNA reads TGTGCCAGCAGCTTAAGGGGCAATCAGCCCCAGCATTTT.

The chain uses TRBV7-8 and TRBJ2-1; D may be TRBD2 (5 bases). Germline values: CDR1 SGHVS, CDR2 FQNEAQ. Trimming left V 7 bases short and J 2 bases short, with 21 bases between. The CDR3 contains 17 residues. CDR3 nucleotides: TGTGCCAGCACCGAAACCCGATCAGCGGCAACCTACAATGAGCAGTTCTTC. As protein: CASTETRSAATYNEQFF.

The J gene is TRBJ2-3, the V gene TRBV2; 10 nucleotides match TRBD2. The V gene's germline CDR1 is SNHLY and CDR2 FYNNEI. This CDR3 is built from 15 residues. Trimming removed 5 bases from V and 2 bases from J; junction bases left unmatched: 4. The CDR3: CASSIGTSDTDTQYF. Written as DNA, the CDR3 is TGTGCCAGCAGTATTGGGACTAGCGACACAGATACGCAGTATTTT.

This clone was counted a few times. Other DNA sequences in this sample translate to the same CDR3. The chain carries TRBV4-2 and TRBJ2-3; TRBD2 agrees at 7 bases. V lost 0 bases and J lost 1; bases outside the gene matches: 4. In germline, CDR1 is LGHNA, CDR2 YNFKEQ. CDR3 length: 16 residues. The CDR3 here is CASSQETSPRTDTQYF. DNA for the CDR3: TGTGCCAGCAGCCAAGAGACTAGCCCACGCACAGATACGCAGTATTTT.

CDR3 sequence reads: CASSRRVAASTDTQYF. DNA of the CDR3: TGTGCCAGCAGCCGCAGGGTAGCTGCGAGCACAGATACGCAGTATTTT. This chain joins TRBV5-4 and TRBJ2-3, with TRBD1 as a possible D gene (5 bases). This CDR3 region has 16 residues. The germline CDR1 and CDR2 sequences are SGHNT and YYREEE (reference sequence). V lost 4 bases and J 0 bases, leaving 15 bases between the germline ends.

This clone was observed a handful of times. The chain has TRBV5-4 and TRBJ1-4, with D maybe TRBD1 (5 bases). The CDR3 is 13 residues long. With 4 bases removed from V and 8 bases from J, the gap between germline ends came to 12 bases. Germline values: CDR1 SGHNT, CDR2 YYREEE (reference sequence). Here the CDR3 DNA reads TGTGCCAGCAGCCAGAGAAGGGGAGAAAAACTGTTTTTT. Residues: CASSQRRGEKLFF. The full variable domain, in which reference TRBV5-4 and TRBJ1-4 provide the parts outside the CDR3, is ETGVTQSPTHLIKTRGQQVTLRCSSQSGHNTVSWYQQALGQGPQFIFQYYREEENGRGNFPPRFSGLQFPNYSSELNVNALELDDSALYLCASSQRRGEKLFFGSGTQLSVL.

The CDR3: CASSWTSDTQYF. CDR3 DNA sequence: TGCGCCAGCAGCTGGACTTCGGATACGCAGTATTTT. This chain uses TRBV5-1 with TRBJ2-3; D is possibly TRBD2 (5 bases). The CDR3 length is 12 residues. The V end lost 3 bases, the J end lost 6 bases, and 8 bases lay between the germline ends. Germline V gene data show CDR1 as SGHRS and CDR2 as YFSETQ.

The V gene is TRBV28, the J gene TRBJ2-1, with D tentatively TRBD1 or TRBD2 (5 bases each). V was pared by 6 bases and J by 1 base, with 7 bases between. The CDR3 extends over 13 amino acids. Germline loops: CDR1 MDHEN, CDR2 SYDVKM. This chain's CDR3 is CASRGRSYNEQFF. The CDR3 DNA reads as TGTGCCAGCAGGGGACGGTCCTACAATGAGCAGTTCTTC. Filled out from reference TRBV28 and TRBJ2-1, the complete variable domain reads DVKVTQSSRYLVKRTGEKVFLECVQDMDHENMFWYRQDPGLGLRLIYFSYDVKMKEKGDIPEGYSVSREKKERFSLILESASTNQTSMYLCASRGRSYNEQFFGPGTRLTVL.

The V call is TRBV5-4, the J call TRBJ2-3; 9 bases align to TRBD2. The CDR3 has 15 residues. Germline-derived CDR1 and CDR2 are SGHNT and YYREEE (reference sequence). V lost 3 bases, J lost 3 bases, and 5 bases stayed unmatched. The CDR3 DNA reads TGTGCCAGCAGCTCAGCGGGAGGCCTTACAGATACGCAGTATTTT. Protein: CASSSAGGLTDTQYF.

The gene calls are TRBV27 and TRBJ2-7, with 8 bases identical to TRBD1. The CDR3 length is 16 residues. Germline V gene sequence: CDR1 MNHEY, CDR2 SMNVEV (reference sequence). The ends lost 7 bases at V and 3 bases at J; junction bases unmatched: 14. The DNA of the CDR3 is TGTGCCAGCACCAAAATAGGGGGGACAGGCGGCTACGAGCAGTACTTC. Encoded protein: CASTKIGGTGGYEQYF.

In nucleotides, the CDR3 is TGCGCCAGCAGCCTCCAATGGGGAGCGACCTACTCCTACAATGAGCAGTTCTTC. Its protein product is CASSLQWGATYSYNEQFF. The rearrangement joins TRBV4-3 to TRBJ2-1; maybe TRBD2 (5 bases). The ends were cut back, 4 bases at V and 0 bases at J, with 19 bases in the middle. This CDR3 spans 18 amino acids. Germline V lookup: CDR1 LGHNA, CDR2 YSLEER.